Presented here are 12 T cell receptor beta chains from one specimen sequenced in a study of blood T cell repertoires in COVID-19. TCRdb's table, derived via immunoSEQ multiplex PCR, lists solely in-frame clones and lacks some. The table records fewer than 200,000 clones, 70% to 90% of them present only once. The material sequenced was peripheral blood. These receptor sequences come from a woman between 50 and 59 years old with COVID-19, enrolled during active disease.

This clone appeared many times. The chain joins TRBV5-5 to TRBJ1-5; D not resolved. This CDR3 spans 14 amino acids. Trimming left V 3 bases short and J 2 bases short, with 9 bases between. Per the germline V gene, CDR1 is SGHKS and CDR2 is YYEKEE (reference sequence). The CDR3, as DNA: TGTGCCAGCAGCTCTCAAACTGGCAATCAGCCCCAGCATTTT. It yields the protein CASSSQTGNQPQHF.

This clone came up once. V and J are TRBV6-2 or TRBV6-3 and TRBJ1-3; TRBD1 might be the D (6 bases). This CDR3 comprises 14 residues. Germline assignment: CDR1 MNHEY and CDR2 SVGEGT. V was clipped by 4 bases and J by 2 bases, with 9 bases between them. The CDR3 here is CASSSGATGNTIYF. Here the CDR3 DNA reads TGTGCCAGCAGTTCAGGGGCGACTGGAAACACCATATATTTT.

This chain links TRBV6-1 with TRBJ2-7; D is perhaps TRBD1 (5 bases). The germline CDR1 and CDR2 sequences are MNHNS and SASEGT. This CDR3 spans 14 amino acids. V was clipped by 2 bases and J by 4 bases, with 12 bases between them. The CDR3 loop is CASSEFGAAYEQYF. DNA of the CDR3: TGTGCCAGCAGTGAATTTGGGGCAGCTTACGAGCAGTACTTC.

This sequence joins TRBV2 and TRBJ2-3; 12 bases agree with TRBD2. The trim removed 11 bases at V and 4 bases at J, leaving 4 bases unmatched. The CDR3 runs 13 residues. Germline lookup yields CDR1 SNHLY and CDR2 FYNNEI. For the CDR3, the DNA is TGTGCCGGCCGGACTAGCGGGGCAGATACGCAGTATTTT. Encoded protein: CAGRTSGADTQYF.

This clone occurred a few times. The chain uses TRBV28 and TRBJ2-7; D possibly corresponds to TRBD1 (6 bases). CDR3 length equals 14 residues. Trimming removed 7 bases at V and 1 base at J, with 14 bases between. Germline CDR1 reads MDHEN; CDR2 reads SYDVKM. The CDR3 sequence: CASTPGTLSYEQYF. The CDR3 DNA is TGTGCCAGCACACCCGGGACACTTTCCTACGAGCAGTACTTC.

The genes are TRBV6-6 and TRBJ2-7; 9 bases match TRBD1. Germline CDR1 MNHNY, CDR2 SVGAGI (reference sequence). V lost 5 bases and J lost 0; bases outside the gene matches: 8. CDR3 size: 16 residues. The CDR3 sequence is CASSSNRGLISYEQYF. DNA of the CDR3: TGTGCCAGCAGTAGCAACAGGGGGCTTATCTCCTACGAGCAGTACTTC.

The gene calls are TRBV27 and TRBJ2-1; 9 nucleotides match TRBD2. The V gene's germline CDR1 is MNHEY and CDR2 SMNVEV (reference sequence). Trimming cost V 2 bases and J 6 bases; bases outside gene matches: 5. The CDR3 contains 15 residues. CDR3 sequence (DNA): TGTGCCAGCAGTTTACTCAATAGCGGGGGCAATGAGCAGTTCTTC. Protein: CASSLLNSGGNEQFF.

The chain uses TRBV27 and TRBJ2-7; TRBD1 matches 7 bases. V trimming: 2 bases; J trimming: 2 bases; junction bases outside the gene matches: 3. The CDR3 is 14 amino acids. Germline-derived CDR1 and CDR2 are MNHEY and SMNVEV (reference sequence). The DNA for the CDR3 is TGTGCCAGCAGTTTAACCGGGACAGCCTACGAGCAGTACTTC. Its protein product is CASSLTGTAYEQYF.

The CDR3 coding sequence is TGTGCCAGCAGTTACGGGGAGTCCTACGAGCAGTACTTC. Translated, it gives CASSYGESYEQYF. The chain joins TRBV27 to TRBJ2-7; possibly TRBD2 for D (5 bases). The V gene lost 4 bases and the J gene lost 1 base, with 8 bases spanning the gap. The CDR3 consists of 13 residues. CDR1 MNHEY and CDR2 SMNVEV come from the germline V gene (reference sequence).

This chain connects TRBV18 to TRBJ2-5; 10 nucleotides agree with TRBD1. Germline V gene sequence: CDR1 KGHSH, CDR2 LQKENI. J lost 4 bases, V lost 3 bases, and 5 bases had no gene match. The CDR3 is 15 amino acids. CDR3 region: CASSPTGTGVETQYF. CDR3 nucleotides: TGTGCCAGCTCACCGACCGGGACAGGGGTAGAGACCCAGTACTTC.

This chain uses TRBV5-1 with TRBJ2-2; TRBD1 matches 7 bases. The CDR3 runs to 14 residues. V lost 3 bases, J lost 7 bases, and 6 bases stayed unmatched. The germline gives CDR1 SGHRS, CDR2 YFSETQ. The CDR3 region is CASSSDREGGELFF. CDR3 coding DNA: TGCGCCAGCAGCTCCGACAGGGAAGGCGGGGAGCTGTTTTTT.

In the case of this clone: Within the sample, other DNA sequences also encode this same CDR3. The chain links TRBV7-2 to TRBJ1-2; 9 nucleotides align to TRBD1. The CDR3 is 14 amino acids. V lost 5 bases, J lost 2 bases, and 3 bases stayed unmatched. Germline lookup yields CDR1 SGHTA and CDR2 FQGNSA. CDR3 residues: CASSTGTGNYGYTF. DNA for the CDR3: TGTGCCAGCAGCACCGGGACAGGGAACTATGGCTACACCTTC. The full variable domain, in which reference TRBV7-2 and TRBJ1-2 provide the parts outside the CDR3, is GAGVSQSPSNKVTEKGKDVELRCDPISGHTALYWYRQSLGQGLEFLIYFQGNSAPDKSGLPSDRFSAERTGGSVSTLTIQRTQQEDSAVYLCASSTGTGNYGYTFGSGTRLTVV.